The T cell receptor (beta chain) described here comes from a study of CD8+ T cells in alopecia areata. Overall study findings and caveats: Many of the expanded lesional clones endured in scalp and blood while on tofacitinib.

As to treatment: oral pan-JAK inhibitor, 5-10 mg twice daily. Peripheral blood and lesional scalp punch biopsies came from alopecia areata patients. Details on this clone: Its antigen is unidentified.

This CDR3 is 12 amino acids long. Following RNA extraction, reverse transcription yielded cDNA that acted as the sequencing template. Sequencing used immunoSEQ multiplex PCR; TCRdb keeps in-frame clones, though not all of them. The sample shows roughly 5,100 clones, approximately 90% of them seen only once. The chain links TRBV21-1 to TRBJ2-1; the D segment call TRBD2 is taken from the table without a DNA check. TRBV21-1 counts as a pseudogene. This clonotype originated in a human donor with alopecia areata. The material sequenced was skin, taken at week 4, from a patient treated with tofacitinib. This chain's CDR3 is CASSTLSVEQFF. The CDR3 coding sequence is TGTGCCAGCAGCACACTTAGCGTTGAGCAGTTCTTC.